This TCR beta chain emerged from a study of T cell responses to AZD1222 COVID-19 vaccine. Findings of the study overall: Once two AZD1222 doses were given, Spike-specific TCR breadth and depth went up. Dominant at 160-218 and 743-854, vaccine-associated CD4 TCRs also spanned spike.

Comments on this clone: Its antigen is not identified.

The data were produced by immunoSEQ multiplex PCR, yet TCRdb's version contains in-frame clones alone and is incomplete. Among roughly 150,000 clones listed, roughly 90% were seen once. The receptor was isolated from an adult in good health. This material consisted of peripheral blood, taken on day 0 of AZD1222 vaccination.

CDR3 sequence reads: CASSPATGTRVGNEQFF. In DNA, the CDR3 is TGTGCCAGCTCACCAGCCACAGGGACTAGAGTCGGCAATGAGCAGTTCTTC. The chain is built from TRBV18 and TRBJ2-1; TRBD2 matches at 8 bases. With V trimmed by 2 bases and J by 6 bases, 12 bases remained unmatched. Germline V gives CDR1 KGHSH, CDR2 LQKENI. The CDR3 is 17 residues long.